The 21 T cell receptor beta chains below were found in one sample sequenced in a study of glioma-infiltrating T cells after dendritic cell vaccination. Produced via immunoSEQ multiplex PCR; TCRdb's table is partial and in-frame only. The data hold about 38,000 clones, with roughly 79% observed a single time. The material was blood, obtained before dendritic cell vaccination. These receptors came from a human donor with glioblastoma.

The chain has TRBV20-1 and TRBJ1-2; D might be TRBD1 (5 bases). The ends were cut back, 3 bases at V and 7 bases at J, with 9 bases in the middle. CDR3 length equals 11 residues. In germline, CDR1 is DFQATT, CDR2 SNEGSKA (reference sequence). Here the CDR3 DNA reads TGCAGTGCTAGGAGTCAGGGTGGCTACACCTTC. Its protein is CSARSQGGYTF.

V and J are TRBV6-6 and TRBJ2-7; possibly TRBD1 for D (6 bases). This CDR3 is 16 amino acids long. V lost 5 bases and J lost 3, with 20 bases in between. The germline CDR1 and CDR2 sequences are MNHNY and SVGAGI (reference sequence). CDR3 in DNA: TGTGCCAGCAGTCCCCTACGGCGGGTAGGGGGCTACGAGCAGTACTTC. Its translation: CASSPLRRVGGYEQYF.

The count of this clone is one. This chain uses TRBV7-2 with TRBJ2-2, with D hard to call. Germline V gene sequence: CDR1 SGHTA, CDR2 FQGNSA. CDR3 size: 14 residues. Trimming removed 5 bases at V and 7 bases at J, with 14 bases between. In DNA form, the CDR3 reads TGTGCCAGCAGCCTAATCGTTCGAGGCGGGGAGCTGTTTTTT. This gives the protein CASSLIVRGGELFF.

This chain links TRBV28 with TRBJ1-5; weak D call: TRBD1 (6 bases). The germline CDR1 and CDR2 sequences are MDHEN and SYDVKM. CDR3 length: 14 amino acids. Trimming removed 3 bases from V and 1 base from J, with 7 bases in between. The DNA of the CDR3 is TGTGCCAGCAGTTTTAGGGGGAGCAATCAGCCCCAGCATTTT. Translating gives CASSFRGSNQPQHF.

This clone was seen a handful of times. The chain couples TRBV5-1 to TRBJ2-7; possibly TRBD2 for D (6 bases). V was shortened by 0 bases and J by 5 bases, with 15 bases between the two germline ends. CDR1 is SGHRS and CDR2 is YFSETQ in the germline V gene. The CDR3 runs to 15 residues. The CDR3 DNA reads TGCGCCAGCAGCTTGGAAGGGAGGAGCCGGGACGAGCAGTACTTC. It codes for CASSLEGRSRDEQYF.

The chain employs TRBV6-7 and TRBJ2-3; the match to TRBD1 covers 8 bases. TRBV6-7 is identified as an open reading frame with a role that is uncertain. The CDR3 is made up of 15 amino acids. With 2 bases clipped from V and 6 bases from J, the junction kept 7 bases outside the gene matches. The CDR3 nucleotides are TGTGCCAGCAGTTACGAGACAGGGGAGTCCGATACGCAGTATTTT. This codes for CASSYETGESDTQYF.

The chain joins TRBV6-1 to TRBJ1-5; D is unresolved. Trimming stripped 3 bases from V and 5 bases from J, with 11 bases between. The germline V gene has CDR1 MNHNS and CDR2 SASEGT. This CDR3 contains 14 residues. This CDR3 reads CASSEPGSYQPQHF. The CDR3, as DNA: TGTGCCAGCAGTGAGCCGGGATCTTATCAGCCCCAGCATTTT.

J is TRBJ2-5 and V is TRBV12-5; D unclear. V was shortened by 6 bases and J by 2 bases, with 10 bases between the two germline ends. The CDR3 is 13 amino acids. The germline gives CDR1 LGHNT, CDR2 FRNRAP. This CDR3 is CASGDAGQETQYF. The CDR3 DNA follows: TGTGCTAGTGGCGATGCAGGACAAGAGACCCAGTACTTC.

The chain combines TRBV2 with TRBJ2-5, with 12 bases identical to TRBD2. Germline CDR1 SNHLY, CDR2 FYNNEI. The length of the CDR3 is 15 residues. Trimming cost V 5 bases and J 5 bases; bases outside gene matches: 6. The CDR3 protein is CASSTSGGLWETQYF. Here the CDR3 DNA reads TGTGCCAGCAGTACTAGCGGGGGGTTGTGGGAGACCCAGTACTTC.

V and J are TRBV9 and TRBJ1-3; 10 bases map to TRBD1. With 3 bases clipped from V and 0 bases from J, the junction kept 6 bases outside the gene matches. The CDR3 is 17 residues long. From germline, CDR1 is SGDLS and CDR2 YYNGEE. CDR3 bases: TGTGCCAGCAGCGCGCGGACAGGGGGGGACTCTGGAAACACCATATATTTT. This encodes CASSARTGGDSGNTIYF.

The chain carries TRBV4-1 and TRBJ1-2; a possible D gene is TRBD1 (5 bases). V was trimmed by 0 bases and J by 12 bases, leaving 11 bases between them. The CDR3 runs to 12 residues. Germline V lookup: CDR1 MGHRA, CDR2 YSYEKL. The CDR3 protein is CASSQESGPHTF. DNA of the CDR3: TGCGCCAGCAGCCAAGAGTCAGGGCCCCACACCTTC.

CDR3: CAWSTDSEKLFF. Written as DNA, the CDR3 is TGTGCCTGGAGTACGGACAGTGAAAAACTGTTTTTT. V and J are TRBV30 and TRBJ1-4, with D tentatively TRBD1 (6 bases). V shed 2 bases and J shed 7 bases, with 8 bases lying between them. This CDR3 comprises 12 residues. Germline V gene sequence: CDR1 GTSNPN, CDR2 SVGIG (reference sequence).

The chain recombines TRBV29-1 with TRBJ2-1; D may be TRBD2 (6 bases). Germline V gene lookup returns CDR1 SQVTM and CDR2 ANQGSEA. With 5 bases removed from V and 5 bases from J, the gap between germline ends came to 19 bases. The CDR3 consists of 15 residues. The CDR3 sequence is CSVLGPGGFHNEQFF. In nucleotides, the CDR3 is TGCAGCGTTTTGGGGCCTGGGGGGTTCCACAATGAGCAGTTCTTC.

In regard to this clone: One end of the junction fails to match germline, which may point to a read error. This chain joins TRBV4-1 and TRBJ2-3, with 12 bases that match TRBD2. Germline CDR1 reads MGHRA; CDR2 reads YSYEKL. The CDR3 spans 19 residues. CDR3 coding DNA: TGCGCCAGCAGCCAGGGGTGGACTAGCGGGGATCCAAGCAAAGATACGCAGTATTTT. Translation gives CASSQGWTSGDPSKDTQYF.

V is TRBV7-2 and J is TRBJ1-1; D is unclear. Germline V gives CDR1 SGHTA, CDR2 FQGNSA. The CDR3 extends over 13 amino acids. The ends were cut back, 2 bases at V and 2 bases at J, with 6 bases in the middle. The DNA of the CDR3 is TGTGCCAGCAGCTTAAATAGAAACACTGAAGCTTTCTTT. Translation: CASSLNRNTEAFF.

The chain combines TRBV11-2 with TRBJ2-7; D possibly corresponds to TRBD2 (6 bases). Germline-derived CDR1 and CDR2 are SGHAT and FQNNGV. Trimming took off 1 base at V and 3 bases at J, with 16 bases between the two ends. This CDR3 has 16 amino acids. The CDR3 reads CASSLGAREVDYEQYF. DNA of the CDR3: TGTGCCAGCAGCTTAGGGGCCAGGGAGGTGGACTACGAGCAGTACTTC. Looking up the rest from reference TRBV11-2 and TRBJ2-7 gives the full variable domain: EAGVAQSPRYKIIEKRQSVAFWCNPISGHATLYWYQQILGQGPKLLIQFQNNGVVDDSQLPKDRFSAERLKGVDSTLKIQPAKLEDSAVYLCASSLGAREVDYEQYFGPGTRLTVT.

V usage is TRBV7-8 and J usage is TRBJ2-7, with 10 bases lining up with TRBD1. CDR3 length: 15 amino acids. V lost 8 bases to trimming and J lost 0 bases; unmatched junction nucleotides: 7. The germline CDR1 and CDR2 sequences are SGHVS and FQNEAQ. CDR3 protein: CASGTGASFSYEQYF. CDR3 DNA: TGTGCCAGCGGGACAGGGGCTTCCTTCTCCTACGAGCAGTACTTC.

V gene TRBV9 combines with J gene TRBJ2-1; 9 bases match TRBD1. The CDR3 runs to 15 residues. From germline, CDR1 is SGDLS and CDR2 YYNGEE. The junction had 10 bases not matched to a gene; V was cut back by 4 bases and J by 8 bases. In nucleotides, the CDR3 is TGTGCCAGCAGCTCGCGACAGGGGGGGGATCATGAGCAGTTCTTC. It specifies CASSSRQGGDHEQFF.

Points on this clone: One end of the junction does not line up with germline, which may come from a read error. This CDR3 reads CASSLGRGSENTIYF. CDR3 sequence (DNA): TGTGCCAGCAGCTTAGGGCGGGGATCTGAAAACACCATATATTTT. The chain couples TRBV7-9 to TRBJ1-3, with D unresolved. The germline V gene encodes CDR1 SEHNR and CDR2 FQNEAQ (reference sequence). The CDR3 loop spans 15 amino acids.

This clone came up a few times. V is TRBV6-1 and J is TRBJ1-2, with a weak D call TRBD1 (6 bases). Germline V gene lookup returns CDR1 MNHNS and CDR2 SASEGT. The CDR3 contains 15 residues. Trimming took 2 bases from V and 7 from J, leaving 17 bases between them. This CDR3 is CASSERVSGGGGYTF. Here the CDR3 DNA reads TGTGCCAGCAGTGAAAGAGTATCGGGGGGCGGTGGCTACACCTTC.

The chain has TRBV4-2 and TRBJ1-2, with 9 bases that match TRBD1. CDR3 size: 17 residues. Germline V CDR1 and CDR2: LGHNA, YNFKEQ. V lost 0 bases to trimming and J lost 1 base; unmatched junction nucleotides: 6. The CDR3, as DNA: TGTGCCAGCAGCCAAGATGTCGGGACAGGGCTTAACTATGGCTACACCTTC. Translating it yields CASSQDVGTGLNYGYTF.